This TCR beta chain appears in the sequencing data of a study of cytomegalovirus exposure and HLA in healthy donors. This table comes from immunoSEQ multiplex PCR, and its TCRdb copy is limited to in-frame clones, with some not included. Of around 190,000 clones in the sample, approximately 85% were seen once. General study points: The tendency of first-cohort TCR clusters to co-occur in the roughly 120 validation repertoires was identified by a subsequent analysis.

As concerns this clone: The antigen is undetermined.

Input material: PBMCs. This receptor was obtained from a woman under 30 in good health and CMV-seronegative.

The CDR3 loop reads CASSTGRTLSYEQYF. The CDR3 nucleotides are TGTGCCAGCAGTACGGGCCGGACTTTATCCTACGAGCAGTACTTC. The chain carries TRBV6-1 and TRBJ2-7; a possible D gene is TRBD2 (5 bases). Germline V gene sequence: CDR1 MNHNS, CDR2 SASEGT. The CDR3 sequence is 15 residues long. With 5 bases removed from V and 1 base from J, the gap between germline ends came to 15 bases.